Below are 27 T cell receptor beta chains sequenced from a single sample in a study of T cell changes during pregnancy in multiple sclerosis (dated 2019 in TCRdb). To prepare the library, the immunoSEQ multiplex PCR assay was applied. TCRdb took over this immuneACCESS table, retaining in-frame rearrangements with V and J assigned. Such tables are incomplete; in checked studies, under half of the missing clones stem from an unresolved V gene, and the remainder is unexplained. This sample holds more than 55,000 clones; over 85% were observed only once. About 1% of the sample belongs to the ten largest clones. The sequencing here drew on peripheral blood, taken in the third trimester of pregnancy. The receptors here all came from a female donor with multiple sclerosis, enrolled in a pregnancy study.

The chain is built from TRBV4-1 and TRBJ2-6, with 9 bases aligning to TRBD1. The CDR3 length is 18 residues. Germline loops: CDR1 MGHRA, CDR2 YSYEKL. Trimming took 3 bases from V and 0 from J; bases not matched to a gene: 6. CDR3 amino acids: CASSHARDRDSGANVLTF. CDR3 sequence (DNA): TGCGCCAGCAGCCATGCCCGGGACAGGGACTCTGGGGCCAACGTCCTGACTTTC.

The chain links TRBV29-1 to TRBJ1-4, with D hard to call. V dropped 7 bases and J dropped 7 bases, with 10 bases sitting between them. The CDR3 contains 11 residues. Germline values: CDR1 SQVTM, CDR2 ANQGSEA. The CDR3 DNA reads TGCAGCGCTAGAGGGTTTGAAAAACTGTTTTTT. It translates to CSARGFEKLFF.

The rearrangement links TRBV30 to TRBJ2-7, with D maybe TRBD2 (7 bases). The germline V gene encodes CDR1 GTSNPN and CDR2 SVGIG (reference sequence). Trimming left V 1 base short and J 0 bases short, with 19 bases between. This CDR3 is built from 17 residues. The CDR3 DNA reads as TGTGCCTGGAGTGCCCCGGAGGGGGGGGTAGGCTCCTACGAGCAGTACTTC. Residues: CAWSAPEGGVGSYEQYF. Supplemented by reference TRBV30 and TRBJ2-7, the full variable domain reads SQTIHQWPATLVQPVGSPLSLECTVEGTSNPNLYWYRQAAGRGLQLLFYSVGIGQISSEVPQNLSASRPQDRQFILSSKKLLLSDSGFYLCAWSAPEGGVGSYEQYFGPGTRLTVT.

The rearrangement links TRBV28 to TRBJ1-4; D remains unclear. Germline V gene data show CDR1 as MDHEN and CDR2 as SYDVKM. The CDR3 loop spans 14 amino acids. V dropped 2 bases and J dropped 8 bases, with 12 bases sitting between them. CDR3 coding DNA: TGTGCCAGCAGTTTAGGAGGGATCCGAGAAAAACTGTTTTTT. Its protein is CASSLGGIREKLFF.

The V call is TRBV19, the J call TRBJ2-3; D not certain. CDR1 and CDR2 from the germline V gene are LNHDA and SQIVND (reference sequence). CDR3 length: 18 amino acids. Trimming removed 2 bases at V and 2 bases at J, with 20 bases between. The CDR3 reads CASSIKIKTAVDTDTQYF. In DNA, the CDR3 is TGTGCCAGTAGTATAAAGATAAAGACGGCGGTAGACACAGATACGCAGTATTTT.

The chain carries TRBV28 and TRBJ2-5; 9 nucleotides line up with TRBD2. The V and J ends lost 5 bases and 0 bases, in that order; junction bases with no gene match: 1. Germline CDR1 is MDHEN and CDR2 is SYDVKM. The CDR3 is 14 residues long. DNA for the CDR3: TGTGCCAGCAGTAGCGGGAGGTACCAAGAGACCCAGTACTTC. Residues: CASSSGRYQETQYF.

This clone was seen a handful of times. CDR3 nucleotides: TGCGCCAGCAGTGGGCCCTCCATGACAGGGATTAACACCGGGGAGCTGTTTTTT. It specifies CASSGPSMTGINTGELFF. The chain employs TRBV10-2 and TRBJ2-2; TRBD1 matches 7 bases. From germline, CDR1 is WSHSY and CDR2 SAAADI. The CDR3 contains 18 residues. V shed 4 bases and J 2 bases; nucleotides not matched to a gene: 13.

In nucleotides, the CDR3 is TGTGCCAGCAGCCCCGGCCGGCTAGCGGGAGGTTTCGCCTACAATGAGCAGTTCTTC. This translates into CASSPGRLAGGFAYNEQFF. V and J are TRBV5-6 and TRBJ2-1, with 11 bases that match TRBD2. Losses at the gene ends were 4 bases for V and 2 bases for J; bases not matched to a gene: 14. The CDR3 extends over 19 amino acids. The germline CDR1 and CDR2 sequences are SGHDT and YYEEEE.

This clone has more than one count but fewer than ten. This chain joins TRBV19 and TRBJ1-2; D perhaps matches TRBD1 (5 bases). CDR1 is LNHDA and CDR2 is SQIVND in the germline V gene (reference sequence). This CDR3 region has 16 residues. Trimming removed 0 bases from V and 4 bases from J, with 15 bases in between. The CDR3 DNA reads TGTGCCAGTAGTATAGACTCGGCAGGGCCCCTCTATGGCTACACCTTC. Its protein is CASSIDSAGPLYGYTF.

The chain is built from TRBV6-1 and TRBJ1-5; no definite D call. There are 13 residues in the CDR3. In germline, CDR1 is MNHNS, CDR2 SASEGT. With 10 bases removed from V and 7 bases from J, the gap between germline ends came to 17 bases. The CDR3 sequence is CATSLPSGQPQHF. The DNA of the CDR3 is TGTGCCACCAGCTTGCCTTCGGGGCAGCCCCAGCATTTT.

The rearrangement links TRBV27 to TRBJ2-7; weak D call: TRBD2 (6 bases). Trimming removed 6 bases from V and 6 bases from J, with 18 bases in between. This CDR3 contains 14 residues. The germline V gene encodes CDR1 MNHEY and CDR2 SMNVEV (reference sequence). CDR3 bases: TGTGCCAGCAGCTTCAGACCCGGGGGAGCCGAGCAGTACTTC. Protein product: CASSFRPGGAEQYF.

The rearrangement joins TRBV5-4 to TRBJ2-3; D is uncertain. This CDR3 comprises 13 residues. Trimming pared 0 bases from V and 5 bases from J, leaving 7 bases between. Germline-derived CDR1 and CDR2 are SGHNT and YYREEE (reference sequence). CDR3 coding DNA: TGTGCCAGCAGCTTGGCCTCGGGAGATACGCAGTATTTT. This gives the protein CASSLASGDTQYF.

The chain employs TRBV20-1 and TRBJ1-3; D is unresolved. Germline V gene sequence: CDR1 DFQATT, CDR2 SNEGSKA (reference sequence). V was trimmed by 6 bases and J by 1 base, leaving 4 bases between them. CDR3 length: 11 amino acids. The CDR3 sequence is CSAVSGNTIYF. CDR3 nucleotides: TGCAGTGCCGTATCTGGAAACACCATATATTTT.

The chain joins TRBV6-1 to TRBJ2-2, with a tentative D call TRBD2 (6 bases). This CDR3 spans 15 amino acids. V lost 5 bases, J lost 3 bases, and 13 bases lay in between. Looked up from germline, CDR1 is MNHNS and CDR2 is SASEGT. The CDR3 DNA follows: TGTGCCAGCAGTCCACTGTGGGGGGACACCGGGGAGCTGTTTTTT. Translated, it gives CASSPLWGDTGELFF.

Within the sample, this clone is medium-sized (0.01 to 0.1%). V is TRBV7-2 and J is TRBJ1-2; D is uncertain. CDR1 SGHTA and CDR2 FQGNSA come from the germline V gene. V lost 3 bases, J lost 1 base, and 3 bases lay in between. This CDR3 comprises 12 residues. CDR3: CASSFINYGYTF. The CDR3 nucleotides read TGTGCCAGCAGCTTCATTAACTATGGCTACACCTTC.

In this sample, this clone turned up a few times. V usage is TRBV7-9 and J usage is TRBJ2-3; 7 bases are shared with TRBD2. Germline V lookup: CDR1 SEHNR, CDR2 FQNEAQ (reference sequence). This CDR3 comprises 14 residues. With 5 bases clipped from V and 2 bases from J, the junction kept 4 bases outside the gene matches. The CDR3 loop is CASSLGLNTDTQYF. The CDR3 bases are TGTGCCAGCAGCCTGGGACTAAACACAGATACGCAGTATTTT.

The chain joins TRBV7-8 to TRBJ2-1; 7 nucleotides agree with TRBD2. Looked up from germline, CDR1 is SGHVS and CDR2 is FQNEAQ. V lost 5 bases to trimming and J lost 9 bases; unmatched junction nucleotides: 13. There are 15 residues in the CDR3. Here the CDR3 reads CASSVSGTGFGEQFF. The CDR3, as DNA: TGTGCCAGCAGCGTCAGCGGGACGGGGTTCGGTGAGCAGTTCTTC.

This rearrangement joins TRBV5-4 to TRBJ2-7; perhaps TRBD2 as D (6 bases). Trimming removed 3 bases from V and 6 bases from J, with 19 bases in between. The germline V gene has CDR1 SGHNT and CDR2 YYREEE (reference sequence). The CDR3 is 15 amino acids. CDR3 loop: CASSSGERRGAEQYF. The CDR3 DNA reads TGTGCCAGCAGCTCTGGGGAGAGGAGGGGCGCCGAGCAGTACTTC.

This sequence joins TRBV6-6 and TRBJ2-7, with 7 positions matching TRBD1. The CDR3 is 14 residues long. The junction had 5 bases not matched to a gene; V was cut back by 4 bases and J by 2 bases. Germline CDR1 and CDR2: MNHNY and SVGAGI (reference sequence). The CDR3, as DNA: TGTGCCAGCAGTTCCGGGACAGTTACCTACGAGCAGTACTTC. Its translation is CASSSGTVTYEQYF.

The chain employs TRBV5-4 and TRBJ2-3, with a possible D match to TRBD2 (5 bases). CDR3 length: 13 amino acids. Germline V CDR1 and CDR2: SGHNT, YYREEE (reference sequence). Trimming left V 0 bases short and J 3 bases short, with 5 bases between. CDR3 nucleotide sequence: TGTGCCAGCAGCTTGGCGGGGACAGATACGCAGTATTTT. Protein product: CASSLAGTDTQYF.

The V and J genes are TRBV4-3 and TRBJ1-2; D ambiguous. CDR1 is LGHNA, CDR2 YSLEER, per germline. Trimming stripped 0 bases from V and 5 bases from J, with 10 bases between. The CDR3 length is 14 residues. The CDR3 here is CASSQDLAVYGYTF. CDR3 nucleotide sequence: TGCGCCAGCAGCCAAGACTTGGCAGTATATGGCTACACCTTC.

The chain carries TRBV12-5 and TRBJ2-3; D not certain. The CDR3 consists of 16 residues. Trimming left V 9 bases short and J 0 bases short, with 19 bases between. The germline V gene encodes CDR1 LGHNT and CDR2 FRNRAP. The CDR3 spells CASCWSQSLSTDTQYF. The CDR3 coding sequence is TGTGCTAGCTGCTGGTCACAGAGCCTTAGCACAGATACGCAGTATTTT.

This rearrangement joins TRBV14 to TRBJ2-1, with TRBD1 matching 7 bases. J gave up 2 bases and V 2 bases, and 6 bases lay outside the gene matches. CDR1 SGHDN and CDR2 FVKESK come from the germline V gene. The CDR3 extends over 16 amino acids. As DNA, the CDR3 is TGTGCCAGCAGCCAATTGCTAGGGGGCGCCTACAATGAGCAGTTCTTC. Translating gives CASSQLLGGAYNEQFF.

This clone was recorded only once. The rearrangement uses TRBV5-1 and TRBJ2-7, with 7 bases fitting TRBD2. V was pared by 2 bases and J by 5 bases, with 4 bases of the junction left unmatched. Germline V gives CDR1 SGHRS, CDR2 YFSETQ. This CDR3 is built from 13 residues. CDR3: CASSFGAGDEQYF. The CDR3 DNA is TGCGCCAGCAGCTTCGGGGCGGGAGACGAGCAGTACTTC.

This clone came up once. The rearrangement links TRBV6-5 to TRBJ2-3, with D possibly TRBD2 on 5 matching bases. The CDR3 consists of 15 residues. Germline V CDR1 and CDR2: MNHEY, SVGAGI. Trimming pared 6 bases from V and 1 base from J, leaving 14 bases between. The CDR3 reads CASRTTSLGTDTQYF. For the CDR3, the DNA is TGTGCCAGCAGGACCACTAGTTTGGGCACAGATACGCAGTATTTT.

This clone was found a few times. This chain uses TRBV29-1 with TRBJ2-2, with TRBD1 matching 8 bases. This CDR3 region has 13 residues. V was pared by 3 bases and J by 6 bases, with 3 bases of the junction left unmatched. Germline values: CDR1 SQVTM, CDR2 ANQGSEA. The CDR3 loop reads CSVDPTGAGELFF. CDR3 in DNA: TGCAGCGTTGACCCGACAGGGGCCGGGGAGCTGTTTTTT.

V and J are TRBV4-1 and TRBJ2-5; possibly TRBD1 for D (6 bases). This CDR3 region has 16 residues. Trimming removed 0 bases at V and 5 bases at J, with 16 bases between. Per the germline V gene, CDR1 is MGHRA and CDR2 is YSYEKL. The CDR3 nucleotides read TGCGCCAGCAGCCAAGAGGGGGCAGTGCAGGGCGAGACCCAGTACTTC. Protein sequence: CASSQEGAVQGETQYF.